The 3 T cell receptor beta chains below all came from one sample that was sequenced in a study of shared clonotypes between healthy human individuals. Clones were read by immunoSEQ multiplex PCR, and TCRdb kept only the in-frame ones, dropping some. The table records approximately 500,000 clones, approximately 85% of them present only once. The material sequenced was PBMCs. The receptors were sampled from a woman aged 40 to 49 in good health. Some clones in this sample may be carry-over from other donors' samples.

This clone was found once. This clone may be a read error of a much larger clone one base away. The V gene is TRBV9, the J gene TRBJ2-2; no clear D. Germline V CDR1 and CDR2: SGDLS, YYNGEE. CDR3 length: 13 amino acids. Between the trimmed V and J ends, which lost 4 bases and 4 bases, there was a span of 8 bases. Here the CDR3 reads CASSPTGTGELFF. The CDR3 DNA is TGTGCCAGCAGCCCCACGGGCACCGGGGAGCTGTTTTTT.

This chain links TRBV9 with TRBJ2-1, with D possibly TRBD2 on 5 matching bases. V lost 4 bases and J 5 bases, leaving 10 bases between the germline ends. CDR1 SGDLS and CDR2 YYNGEE come from the germline V gene. The CDR3 has 13 residues. In DNA form, the CDR3 reads TGTGCCAGCAGCCTGGCGGGCAACAATGAGCAGTTCTTC. It encodes CASSLAGNNEQFF. Variable domain in full (rest from reference TRBV9 and TRBJ2-1): DSGVTQTPKHLITATGQRVTLRCSPRSGDLSVYWYQQSLDQGLQFLIQYYNGEERAKGNILERFSAQQFPDLHSELNLSSLELGDSALYFCASSLAGNNEQFFGPGTRLTVL.

The genes are TRBV11-2 and TRBJ2-1, with D uncertain. The CDR3 is 14 residues long. Deletions cut 3 bases from V and 5 bases from J, with 11 bases between. In germline, CDR1 is SGHAT, CDR2 FQNNGV. CDR3 region: CASSLYNVDNEQFF. CDR3 coding DNA: TGTGCCAGCAGCTTGTATAACGTTGACAATGAGCAGTTCTTC.